Listed here is a single T cell receptor beta chain. The antigen this receptor binds is unknown. Per-base quality was not reported, and no clone a single base away is much larger than it. This sample was taken from a study of T-cell reconstitution after alpha-beta-depleted transplantation in children (dated by TCRdb to about 2016). A note on the overall study: T-cell immune reconstitution after TCRalphabeta/CD19-depleted allogeneic hematopoietic cell transplantation in children was quantitatively tracked in the study by means of TCR repertoire profiling.

Library construction relied on PCR. Sequencing took place on an Illumina HiSeq 2500. TCR library preparation used molecular barcoding, with unique molecular identifiers applied to normalize quantification of the TCRbeta repertoire. TCRdb reran the public reads through fastp at Q25 and MiXCR, keeping productive beta chains. Rows with one shared CDR3 protein collapse into an entry with the most common genes and DNA. The sample table holds some 590,000 distinct CDR3 sequences, of which 10% to 13% were seen once. Of the sample, less than 4.5% is held by the ten largest clones. The input for sequencing was PBMCs from the stem cell graft donor, taken from the stem cell graft. The sequence was obtained from a human donor who donated a stem cell graft to a child with acute myeloid leukemia.

The CDR3 in this case is CASSLVATGYYEQYF. The nucleotide sequence reads as follows: TGTGCCAGCAGTTTGGTCGCGACAGGGTACTACGAGCAGTACTTC. Recombination joined TRBV12-3 or TRBV12-4 with TRBJ2-7, and TRBD1 matches 7 of the central bases. The CDR3 goes from the cysteine to the phenylalanine over 15 residues. Only the CDR3 DNA is retained, 45 bases long and in frame from the first base. V and J are trimmed by 3 bases and 3 bases, and the gene matches miss 8 bases of the junction.